These 30 T cell receptor beta chains were sequenced from one sample in a study of T cells in narcolepsy. Assay used: immunoSEQ multiplex PCR; TCRdb lists only in-frame clones, some missing. The table has tens of thousands of clones, about 85% seen once. Sequenced material: CD45RA- memory CD4+ T cells from PBMCs. These receptors all come from a human donor with narcolepsy.

The CDR3: CAISESRRGGSNTGELFF. CDR3 nucleotide sequence: TGTGCCATCAGTGAGTCAAGGCGGGGGGGCTCGAACACCGGGGAGCTGTTTTTT. The chain uses TRBV10-3 and TRBJ2-2, with 9 bases matching TRBD2. There are 18 residues in the CDR3. Trimming removed 0 bases from V and 0 bases from J; junction bases left unmatched: 5. CDR1 is ENHRY and CDR2 is SYGVKD in the germline V gene.

In this sample, this clone turned up once. The CDR3 DNA reads TGTGCCAGCAACCAACAGGGACCCAATCAGCCCCAGCATTTT. It translates to CASNQQGPNQPQHF. This chain connects TRBV2 to TRBJ1-5; TRBD1 might be the D (6 bases). CDR3 size: 14 residues. The germline CDR1 and CDR2 sequences are SNHLY and FYNNEI. Trimming removed 7 bases at V and 3 bases at J, with 13 bases between.

This clone came up once. The V call is TRBV29-1, the J call TRBJ2-5; TRBD2 is a possible D gene (7 bases). Germline V gives CDR1 SQVTM, CDR2 ANQGSEA. V lost 7 bases and J 5 bases, leaving 14 bases between the germline ends. This CDR3 spans 12 amino acids. The CDR3, as DNA: TGCAGCGGGAGGGGGGGCTTGGAGACCCAGTACTTC. Residues: CSGRGGLETQYF. Variable domain in full (rest from reference TRBV29-1 and TRBJ2-5): SAVISQKPSRDICQRGTSLTIQCQVDSQVTMMFWYRQQPGQSLTLIATANQGSEATYESGFVIDKFPISRPNLTFSTLTVSNMSPEDSSIYLCSGRGGLETQYFGPGTRLLVL.

The chain couples TRBV5-1 to TRBJ2-2, with 9 bases lining up with TRBD1. Germline CDR1 reads SGHRS; CDR2 reads YFSETQ. With 3 bases clipped from V and 3 bases from J, the junction kept 9 bases outside the gene matches. This CDR3 region has 17 residues. The CDR3, as DNA: TGCGCCAGCAGCTCCCGGGACAGGGCTCGGGACACCGGGGAGCTGTTTTTT. This sequence encodes CASSSRDRARDTGELFF.

Points on this clone: At the DNA level, this CDR3 is encoded by other sequences in the same sample as well. The V and J genes are TRBV28 and TRBJ1-5; the D is unclear. Trimming removed 7 bases at V and 0 bases at J, with 7 bases between. The CDR3 sequence is 13 residues long. The germline CDR1 and CDR2 sequences are MDHEN and SYDVKM. In DNA, the CDR3 is TGTGCCAGCACTACTGATAGCAATCAGCCCCAGCATTTT. Translation: CASTTDSNQPQHF.

The chain joins TRBV15 to TRBJ2-5, with a tentative D call TRBD1 (6 bases). CDR1 is LNHNV and CDR2 is YYDKDF in the germline V gene (reference sequence). V lost 6 bases, J lost 0 bases, and 14 bases lay in between. The CDR3 length is 15 residues. This chain's CDR3 is CATRAPGAYQETQYF. CDR3 bases: TGTGCCACCAGAGCTCCAGGGGCGTACCAAGAGACCCAGTACTTC.

On this clone: At the DNA level, this CDR3 is encoded by other sequences in the same sample as well. The genes are TRBV29-1 and TRBJ1-1, with TRBD1 matching over 7 bases. Per the germline V gene, CDR1 is SQVTM and CDR2 is ANQGSEA. The CDR3 has 12 amino acids. V lost 4 bases and J lost 1; bases outside the gene matches: 0. Written as DNA, the CDR3 is TGCAGCGTTGGGGACAGGAACACTGAAGCTTTCTTT. It specifies CSVGDRNTEAFF.

This rearrangement joins TRBV6-1 to TRBJ1-1; perhaps TRBD1 as D (5 bases). There are 14 residues in the CDR3. Germline V gene data show CDR1 as MNHNS and CDR2 as SASEGT. The V end lost 7 bases, the J end lost 3 bases, and 15 bases lay between the germline ends. Written as DNA, the CDR3 is TGTGCCAGCAAGTTTGGGGAAGGGGACACTGAAGCTTTCTTT. Translated: CASKFGEGDTEAFF.

The chain recombines TRBV13 with TRBJ2-1; 12 bases are shared with TRBD1. This CDR3 comprises 15 residues. The germline V gene has CDR1 PRHDT and CDR2 FYEKMQ (reference sequence). V was clipped by 4 bases and J by 11 bases; unmatched bases: 9. Written as DNA, the CDR3 is TGTGCCAGCAGCTGGGGACAGGGGGCCCTCCCGAAGCAGTTCTTC. This codes for CASSWGQGALPKQFF. Supplemented by reference TRBV13 and TRBJ2-1, the full variable domain reads AAGVIQSPRHLIKEKRETATLKCYPIPRHDTVYWYQQGPGQDPQFLISFYEKMQSDKGSIPDRFSAQQFSDYHSELNMSSLELGDSALYFCASSWGQGALPKQFFGPGTRLTVL.

J is TRBJ2-1 and V is TRBV29-1; D is possibly TRBD1 (5 bases). V lost 6 bases and J lost 2, with 17 bases in between. CDR1 and CDR2 from the germline V gene are SQVTM and ANQGSEA. The length of the CDR3 is 15 residues. The CDR3, as DNA: TGCAGCGTGCGACAGCGAAACAACGCCTACAATGAGCAGTTCTTC. As protein: CSVRQRNNAYNEQFF.

The chain couples TRBV7-9 to TRBJ1-1; D is undetermined. The CDR3 runs 16 residues. The germline V gene has CDR1 SEHNR and CDR2 FQNEAQ (reference sequence). Trimming left V 2 bases short and J 1 base short, with 14 bases between. The CDR3: CASSLPIAGKNTEAFF. Written as DNA, the CDR3 is TGTGCCAGCAGCTTACCAATAGCCGGGAAGAACACTGAAGCTTTCTTT.

J is TRBJ2-3 and V is TRBV4-2; D might be TRBD1 or TRBD2, each matching 5 bases. The germline gives CDR1 LGHNA, CDR2 YNFKEQ. Trimming removed 0 bases from V and 4 bases from J, with 14 bases in between. This CDR3 is 16 amino acids long. Here the CDR3 reads CASSQDQARGPDTQYF. The CDR3 coding sequence is TGTGCCAGCAGCCAAGATCAGGCACGGGGCCCAGATACGCAGTATTTT.

The gene calls are TRBV7-2 and TRBJ2-2; 15 bases match TRBD2. Germline CDR1 and CDR2: SGHTA and FQGNSA. With 4 bases clipped from V and 2 bases from J, the junction kept 8 bases outside the gene matches. The CDR3 is 19 amino acids. CDR3 in DNA: TGTGCCAGCAGCTCCCCCCCGGGACTAGCGGGGGGTAACACCGGGGAGCTGTTTTTT. Translating it yields CASSSPPGLAGGNTGELFF.

The chain has TRBV28 and TRBJ1-5; D is ambiguous. Germline CDR1 is MDHEN and CDR2 is SYDVKM. The CDR3 spans 16 residues. V lost 3 bases and J 3 bases, leaving 15 bases between the germline ends. The CDR3 DNA sequence: TGTGCCAGCAGTTTTGAGATGGAATGGGACAATCAGCCCCAGCATTTT. Its protein product is CASSFEMEWDNQPQHF.

This chain links TRBV5-1 with TRBJ1-2; TRBD1 might be the D (6 bases). Trimming pared 3 bases from V and 6 bases from J, leaving 12 bases between. CDR1 and CDR2 (germline): SGHRS, YFSETQ. This CDR3 has 13 amino acids. The CDR3 coding sequence is TGCGCCAGCAGCTCAGGGGCTCTCGATGGCTACACCTTC. As protein: CASSSGALDGYTF.

The genes are TRBV10-3 and TRBJ2-1, with 8 bases matching TRBD1. After removal of 8 bases from V and 6 bases from J, the junction contained 6 bases not matched to a gene. Germline CDR1 reads ENHRY; CDR2 reads SYGVKD. The CDR3 totals 13 residues. The DNA of the CDR3 is TGTGCCATCGGACAGGGCGAGACCAATGAGCAGTTCTTC. This codes for CAIGQGETNEQFF.

The chain uses TRBV5-1 and TRBJ2-3, with a weak D call TRBD2 (5 bases). V lost 1 base to trimming and J lost 2 bases, with 11 bases between them. The CDR3 is 15 amino acids. Looked up from germline, CDR1 is SGHRS and CDR2 is YFSETQ. The CDR3 DNA sequence: TGCGCCAGCAGCTTGCGGGGTATTAACACAGATACGCAGTATTTT. Amino acids: CASSLRGINTDTQYF.

The chain couples TRBV19 to TRBJ2-7; no firm D call. Looked up from germline, CDR1 is LNHDA and CDR2 is SQIVND (reference sequence). The CDR3 has 13 residues. The germline V and J ends were trimmed by 8 bases and 3 bases, with 14 bases remaining between them. CDR3 nucleotide sequence: TGTGCCAGTCCTCCTGGGAACGTCTACGAGCAGTACTTC. This codes for CASPPGNVYEQYF.

DNA of the CDR3: TGTGCCAGCAGCACATGGCCGGACAGCTATGGCTACACCTTC. Protein product: CASSTWPDSYGYTF. The chain couples TRBV21-1 to TRBJ1-2; the table's D call TRBD1 went unverified against the DNA. TRBV21-1 is a documented pseudogene. CDR3 length equals 14 residues.

The genes are TRBV10-3 and TRBJ2-2; D is unclear. The ends were cut back, 0 bases at V and 8 bases at J, with 4 bases in the middle. The CDR3 spans 12 residues. Germline V gene data show CDR1 as ENHRY and CDR2 as SYGVKD. CDR3 amino acids: CAISESKGELFF. The DNA of the CDR3 is TGTGCCATCAGTGAGTCGAAGGGGGAGCTGTTTTTT.

The chain joins TRBV15 to TRBJ1-5; TRBD1 matches 7 bases. Unmatched junction bases numbered 7, after V lost 3 bases and J lost 2 bases. The germline CDR1 and CDR2 sequences are LNHNV and YYDKDF (reference sequence). CDR3 length equals 16 residues. In DNA form, the CDR3 reads TGTGCCACCAGCAGCCTTAGACAGGGCGGCAATCAGCCCCAGCATTTT. Residues: CATSSLRQGGNQPQHF.

The chain couples TRBV4-3 to TRBJ2-3, with 9 bases matching TRBD2. After removal of 0 bases from V and 3 bases from J, the junction contained 13 bases not matched to a gene. The CDR3 is made up of 19 amino acids. CDR1 LGHNA and CDR2 YSLEER come from the germline V gene. CDR3 nucleotide sequence: TGCGCCAGCAGCCAAGACGGACCAAAGAGCGGGGGGAGGACAGATACGCAGTATTTT. It encodes CASSQDGPKSGGRTDTQYF.

This clone was observed a single time. V usage is TRBV19 and J usage is TRBJ1-4; 7 bases map to TRBD1. With V trimmed by 4 bases and J by 1 base, 3 bases remained unmatched. CDR3 length: 15 residues. Germline V gives CDR1 LNHDA, CDR2 SQIVND (reference sequence). The CDR3 sequence: CASSTGQRTNEKLFF. As DNA, the CDR3 is TGTGCCAGTAGTACGGGACAGCGAACTAATGAAAAACTGTTTTTT.

V is TRBV19 and J is TRBJ1-5, with 7 bases that match TRBD1. V gave up 0 bases and J gave up 4 bases; unmatched junction bases: 3. The CDR3 extends over 15 amino acids. Germline CDR1 reads LNHDA; CDR2 reads SQIVND (reference sequence). CDR3 loop: CASSIEGQKNQPQHF. CDR3 in DNA: TGTGCCAGTAGTATAGAGGGACAGAAAAATCAGCCCCAGCATTTT.

This rearrangement joins TRBV18 to TRBJ1-1; D not resolved. Germline CDR1 and CDR2: KGHSH and LQKENI. Trimming took 8 bases from V and 9 from J, leaving 22 bases between them. This CDR3 comprises 14 residues. DNA for the CDR3: TGTGCCAGCACCAAAGACGTCCAGAATGACAAAGCTTTCTTT. Protein sequence: CASTKDVQNDKAFF.

V usage is TRBV2 and J usage is TRBJ2-7; 8 nucleotides line up with TRBD1. V lost 3 bases to trimming and J lost 5 bases; unmatched junction nucleotides: 3. Per germline, CDR1 SNHLY and CDR2 FYNNEI. CDR3 length: 13 amino acids. This chain's CDR3 is CASSDDRGHEQYF. In DNA, the CDR3 is TGTGCCAGCAGTGACGACAGGGGCCACGAGCAGTACTTC.

The chain combines TRBV10-3 with TRBJ2-3, with a possible D match to TRBD1 (5 bases). Germline V lookup: CDR1 ENHRY, CDR2 SYGVKD. Trimming pared 3 bases from V and 1 base from J, leaving 11 bases between. CDR3 size: 15 residues. As DNA, the CDR3 is TGTGCCATCAGTGATCTGGACACCCGCACAGATACGCAGTATTTT. Protein sequence: CAISDLDTRTDTQYF.

The chain has TRBV5-6 and TRBJ2-7, with 10 bases identical to TRBD1. This CDR3 is built from 13 residues. Per the germline V gene, CDR1 is SGHDT and CDR2 is YYEEEE. V lost 4 bases to trimming and J lost 5 bases; unmatched junction nucleotides: 3. The CDR3 DNA is TGTGCCAGCAGCCGGGACAGGGGTCACGAGCAGTACTTC. It translates to CASSRDRGHEQYF.

The chain uses TRBV11-3 and TRBJ2-1, with 10 bases lining up with TRBD1. With V trimmed by 7 bases and J by 4 bases, 7 bases remained unmatched. Per the germline V gene, CDR1 is SGHNT and CDR2 is YENEEA. The CDR3 is 15 residues long. CDR3 sequence (DNA): TGTGCCAGCACCCTCGTGGGACAGGGGTACAATGAGCAGTTCTTC. Translating it yields CASTLVGQGYNEQFF. The full variable domain, its missing parts supplied by reference TRBV11-3 and TRBJ2-1, is EAGVVQSPRYKIIEKKQPVAFWCNPISGHNTLYWYLQNLGQGPELLIRYENEEAVDDSQLPKDRFSAERLKGVDSTLKIQPAELGDSAVYLCASTLVGQGYNEQFFGPGTRLTVL.

V is TRBV28 and J is TRBJ2-5, with TRBD1 matching over 10 bases. Looked up from germline, CDR1 is MDHEN and CDR2 is SYDVKM. CDR3 size: 16 residues. Trimming took 5 bases from V and 4 from J; bases not matched to a gene: 10. CDR3 in DNA: TGTGCCAGCAGTCCCGGGGACAGGGGAAAAAGAGAGACCCAGTACTTC. It encodes CASSPGDRGKRETQYF. The full variable domain, in which reference TRBV28 and TRBJ2-5 provide the parts outside the CDR3, is DVKVTQSSRYLVKRTGEKVFLECVQDMDHENMFWYRQDPGLGLRLIYFSYDVKMKEKGDIPEGYSVSREKKERFSLILESASTNQTSMYLCASSPGDRGKRETQYFGPGTRLLVL.